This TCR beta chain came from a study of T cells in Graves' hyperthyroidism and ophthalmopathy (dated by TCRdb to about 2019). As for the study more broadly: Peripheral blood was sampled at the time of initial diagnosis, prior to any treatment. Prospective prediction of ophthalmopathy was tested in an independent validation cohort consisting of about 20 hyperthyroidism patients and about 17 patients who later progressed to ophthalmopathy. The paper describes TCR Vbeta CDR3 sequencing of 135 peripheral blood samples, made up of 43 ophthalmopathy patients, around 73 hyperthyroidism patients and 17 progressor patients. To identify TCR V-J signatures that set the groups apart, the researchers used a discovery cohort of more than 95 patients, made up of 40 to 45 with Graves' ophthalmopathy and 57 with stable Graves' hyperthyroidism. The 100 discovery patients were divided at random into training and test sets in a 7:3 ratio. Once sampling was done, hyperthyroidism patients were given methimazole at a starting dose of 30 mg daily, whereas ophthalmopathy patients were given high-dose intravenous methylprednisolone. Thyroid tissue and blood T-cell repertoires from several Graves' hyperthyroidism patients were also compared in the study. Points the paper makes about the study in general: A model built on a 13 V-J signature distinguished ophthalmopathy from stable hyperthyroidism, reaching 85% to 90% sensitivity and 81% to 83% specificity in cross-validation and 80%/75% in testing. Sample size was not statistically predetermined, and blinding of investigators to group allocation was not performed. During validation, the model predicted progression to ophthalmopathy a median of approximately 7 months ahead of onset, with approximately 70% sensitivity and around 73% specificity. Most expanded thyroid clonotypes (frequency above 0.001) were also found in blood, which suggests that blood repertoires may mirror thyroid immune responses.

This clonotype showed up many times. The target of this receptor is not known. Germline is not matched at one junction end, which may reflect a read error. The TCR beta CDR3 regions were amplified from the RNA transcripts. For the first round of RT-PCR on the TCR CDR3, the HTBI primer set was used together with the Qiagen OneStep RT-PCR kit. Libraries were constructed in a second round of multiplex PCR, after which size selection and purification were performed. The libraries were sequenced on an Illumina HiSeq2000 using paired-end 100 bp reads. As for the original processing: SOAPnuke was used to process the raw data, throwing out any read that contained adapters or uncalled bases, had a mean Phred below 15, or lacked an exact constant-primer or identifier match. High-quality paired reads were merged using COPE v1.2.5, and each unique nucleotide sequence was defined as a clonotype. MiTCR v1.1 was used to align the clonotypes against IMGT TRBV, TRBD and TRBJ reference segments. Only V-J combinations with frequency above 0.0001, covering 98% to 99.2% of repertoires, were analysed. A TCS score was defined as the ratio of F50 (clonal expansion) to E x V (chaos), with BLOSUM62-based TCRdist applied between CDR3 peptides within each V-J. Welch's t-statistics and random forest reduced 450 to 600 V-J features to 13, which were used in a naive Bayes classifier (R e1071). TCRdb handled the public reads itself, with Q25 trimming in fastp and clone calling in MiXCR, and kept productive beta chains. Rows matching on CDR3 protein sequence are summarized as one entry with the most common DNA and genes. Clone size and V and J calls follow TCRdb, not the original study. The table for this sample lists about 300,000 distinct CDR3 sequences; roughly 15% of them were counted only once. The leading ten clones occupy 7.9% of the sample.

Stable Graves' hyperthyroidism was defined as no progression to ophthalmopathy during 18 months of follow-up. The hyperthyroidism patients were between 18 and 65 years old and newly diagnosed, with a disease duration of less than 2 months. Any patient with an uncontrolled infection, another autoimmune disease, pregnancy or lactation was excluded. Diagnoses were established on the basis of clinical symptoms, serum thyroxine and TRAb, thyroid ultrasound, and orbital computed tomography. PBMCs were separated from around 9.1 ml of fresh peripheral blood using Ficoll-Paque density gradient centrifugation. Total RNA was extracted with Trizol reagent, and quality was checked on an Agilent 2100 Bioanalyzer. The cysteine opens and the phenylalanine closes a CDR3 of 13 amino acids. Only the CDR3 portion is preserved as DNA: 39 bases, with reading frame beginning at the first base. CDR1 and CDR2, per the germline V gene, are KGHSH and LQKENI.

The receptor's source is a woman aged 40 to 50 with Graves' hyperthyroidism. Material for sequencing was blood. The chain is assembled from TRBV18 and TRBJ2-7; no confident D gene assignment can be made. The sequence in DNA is TGTGCCAGCTCACCAGCTCGCTCCCACGAGCAGTACTTC. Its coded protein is CASSPARSHEQYF.